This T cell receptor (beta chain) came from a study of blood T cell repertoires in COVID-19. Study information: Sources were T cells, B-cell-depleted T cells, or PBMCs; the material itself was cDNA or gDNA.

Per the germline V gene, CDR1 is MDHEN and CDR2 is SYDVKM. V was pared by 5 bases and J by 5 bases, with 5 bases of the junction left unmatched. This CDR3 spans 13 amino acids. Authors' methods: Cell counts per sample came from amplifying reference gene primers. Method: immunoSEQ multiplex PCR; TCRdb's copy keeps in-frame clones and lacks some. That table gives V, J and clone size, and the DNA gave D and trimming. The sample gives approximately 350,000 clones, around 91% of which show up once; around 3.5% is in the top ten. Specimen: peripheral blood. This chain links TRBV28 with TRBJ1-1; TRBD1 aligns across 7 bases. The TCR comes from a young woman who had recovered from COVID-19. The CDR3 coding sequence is TGTGCCAGCAGTATAGGGGGCTGGACTGAAGCTTTCTTT. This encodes CASSIGGWTEAFF.